The 32 T cell receptor beta chains below come from one sample, sequenced in a study of T cell changes during pregnancy in multiple sclerosis. Sequenced by immunoSEQ multiplex PCR; TCRdb stores in-frame clones only, minus some. Among about 57,000 clones, approximately 91% were seen once, and the ten largest hold roughly 1.8%. Source: peripheral blood, taken after pregnancy. All receptors come from a female donor with multiple sclerosis, enrolled in a pregnancy study.

V gene TRBV2 combines with J gene TRBJ1-5; 9 positions agree with TRBD1. Germline CDR1 is SNHLY and CDR2 is FYNNEI. V shed 7 bases and J 2 bases; nucleotides not matched to a gene: 6. The CDR3 length is 15 residues. In DNA, the CDR3 is TGTGCCAGCAACCTACAGGGGGCTCGCAATCAGCCCCAGCATTTT. It specifies CASNLQGARNQPQHF.

V usage is TRBV2 and J usage is TRBJ2-1; a possible D gene is TRBD1 (6 bases). Between the trimmed V and J ends, which lost 4 bases and 8 bases, there was a span of 12 bases. CDR3 length: 13 residues. Germline V gives CDR1 SNHLY, CDR2 FYNNEI. As DNA, the CDR3 is TGTGCCAGCAGTGGGGACATCGTGTATGAGCAGTTCTTC. It specifies CASSGDIVYEQFF.

There are a few counts of this clone. This chain connects TRBV9 to TRBJ1-6; D gene unclear. This CDR3 spans 14 amino acids. CDR1 and CDR2 from the germline V gene are SGDLS and YYNGEE. Trimming left V 0 bases short and J 8 bases short, with 9 bases between. The CDR3 sequence: CASSVGRRDSPLHF. In DNA form, the CDR3 reads TGTGCCAGCAGCGTAGGCAGGAGGGATTCACCCCTCCACTTT.

This clone has just one count. This chain uses TRBV23-1 with TRBJ1-1; no clear D. TRBV23-1 is an ORF; its function is uncertain. The CDR3 loop spans 16 amino acids. With 7 bases removed from V and 5 bases from J, the gap between germline ends came to 23 bases. CDR3: CASTGNGSRGGTEAFF. The CDR3 DNA is TGCGCCAGCACCGGAAACGGCAGCCGGGGAGGTACTGAAGCTTTCTTT.

The V and J genes are TRBV7-9 and TRBJ1-6; a possible D gene is TRBD1 (5 bases). Looked up from germline, CDR1 is SEHNR and CDR2 is FQNEAQ (reference sequence). V dropped 7 bases and J dropped 0 bases, with 16 bases sitting between them. The CDR3 covers 17 residues. The CDR3 region is CASTSGGFSSYNSPLHF. The CDR3, as DNA: TGTGCCAGCACCTCGGGGGGGTTCAGCTCCTATAATTCACCCCTCCACTTT. Looking up the rest from reference TRBV7-9 and TRBJ1-6 gives the full variable domain: DTGVSQNPRHKITKRGQNVTFRCDPISEHNRLYWYRQTLGQGPEFLTYFQNEAQLEKSRLLSDRFSAERPKGSFSTLEIQRTEQGDSAMYLCASTSGGFSSYNSPLHFGNGTRLTVT.

The chain recombines TRBV10-3 with TRBJ2-2, with D tentatively TRBD1 (6 bases). Germline V lookup: CDR1 ENHRY, CDR2 SYGVKD. The CDR3 has 13 residues. V dropped 6 bases and J dropped 1 base, with 6 bases sitting between them. DNA of the CDR3: TGTGCCATCAGGGACAGGAACACCGGGGAGCTGTTTTTT. It translates to CAIRDRNTGELFF.

V and J are TRBV6-1 and TRBJ1-2; D gene uncertain. The V gene's germline CDR1 is MNHNS and CDR2 SASEGT. There are 13 residues in the CDR3. V was pared by 0 bases and J by 2 bases, with 4 bases between. The CDR3 region has the DNA TGTGCCAGCAGTGAAGCCCAGAACTATGGCTACACCTTC. Protein product: CASSEAQNYGYTF.

The CDR3 DNA reads as TGTGCCAGCAGCTCCCCGACAGGGAGAACCTACGAGCAGTACTTC. It is translated as CASSSPTGRTYEQYF. The V call is TRBV5-4, the J call TRBJ2-7, with 7 bases fitting TRBD1. Per germline, CDR1 SGHNT and CDR2 YYREEE (reference sequence). CDR3 length equals 15 residues. V shed 3 bases, J shed 2 bases, and the junction held 8 bases outside the gene matches.

The rearrangement joins TRBV7-2 to TRBJ1-5; 7 nucleotides align to TRBD1. The CDR3 is made up of 15 amino acids. Per germline, CDR1 SGHTA and CDR2 FQGNSA. The trim removed 5 bases at V and 7 bases at J, leaving 11 bases unmatched. The CDR3: CASSPPDRARQPQHF. The CDR3 DNA reads as TGTGCCAGCAGCCCCCCCGACAGGGCTAGGCAGCCCCAGCATTTT.

The chain uses TRBV30 and TRBJ2-1; D is possibly TRBD1 (7 bases). The V gene lost 0 bases and the J gene lost 1 base, with 13 bases spanning the gap. CDR3 length: 16 residues. The germline CDR1 and CDR2 sequences are GTSNPN and SVGIG (reference sequence). The CDR3 region is CAWSVRPGGSYNEQFF. The CDR3 bases are TGTGCCTGGAGTGTTCGGCCAGGGGGGTCCTACAATGAGCAGTTCTTC.

The chain links TRBV11-3 to TRBJ2-2, with 8 bases matching TRBD1. This CDR3 is built from 15 residues. Germline trimming cut 5 bases from V and 1 base from J; bases unmatched to any gene: 3. Germline-derived CDR1 and CDR2 are SGHNT and YENEEA. In DNA, the CDR3 is TGTGCCAGCAGCCCCGGGACAGGGAACACCGGGGAGCTGTTTTTT. This translates into CASSPGTGNTGELFF.

The genes are TRBV18 and TRBJ1-2; TRBD1 matches at 7 bases. V lost 4 bases, J lost 3 bases, and 8 bases stayed unmatched. This CDR3 spans 15 amino acids. The V gene's germline CDR1 is KGHSH and CDR2 LQKENI. CDR3: CASSRMIGQDYGYTF. The DNA of the CDR3 is TGTGCCAGCTCACGGATGATTGGACAGGACTATGGCTACACCTTC.

The V call is TRBV5-1, the J call TRBJ1-2; D not certain. This CDR3 comprises 13 residues. CDR1 is SGHRS and CDR2 is YFSETQ in the germline V gene. Trimming pared 4 bases from V and 4 bases from J, leaving 11 bases between. The CDR3 here is CASSGGNLYGYTF. The CDR3 DNA follows: TGCGCCAGCAGCGGCGGGAATCTCTATGGCTACACCTTC.

In its sample, this clone was seen once. The chain is built from TRBV5-1 and TRBJ1-1; D is perhaps TRBD1 (6 bases). CDR1 is SGHRS and CDR2 is YFSETQ in the germline V gene. Trimming took 7 bases from V and 2 from J, leaving 12 bases between them. This CDR3 region has 13 residues. The CDR3 nucleotides are TGCGCCAGCTCCCGGGACACTAACACTGAAGCTTTCTTT. Translated, it gives CASSRDTNTEAFF.

In nucleotides, the CDR3 is TGTGCCAGCACCCTGGGCCAGGTCCAGCCCCAGCATTTT. Translating gives CASTLGQVQPQHF. The V call is TRBV2, the J call TRBJ1-5; D remains ambiguous. With 7 bases removed from V and 7 bases from J, the gap between germline ends came to 14 bases. Germline lookup yields CDR1 SNHLY and CDR2 FYNNEI. The CDR3 length is 13 residues.

This clone was counted a single time. This chain links TRBV27 with TRBJ1-2; D might be TRBD1 (5 bases). This CDR3 spans 16 amino acids. Germline values: CDR1 MNHEY, CDR2 SMNVEV (reference sequence). The V and J ends lost 5 bases and 5 bases respectively, with 21 bases between them. CDR3 sequence: CASSRGLDLGAYGYTF. The CDR3 bases are TGTGCCAGCAGTAGGGGCCTTGATTTAGGGGCTTATGGCTACACCTTC.

The chain has TRBV25-1 and TRBJ2-2, with 7 bases matching TRBD2. CDR3 length: 16 residues. Germline-derived CDR1 and CDR2 are MGHDK and SYGVNS. V was clipped by 6 bases and J by 4 bases; unmatched bases: 11. Here the CDR3 DNA reads TGTGCCAGCAGGGGCCTAGCGGCTGCCCGCACCGGGGAGCTGTTTTTT. Translation gives CASRGLAAARTGELFF.

The chain carries TRBV7-9 and TRBJ1-1, with a possible D match to TRBD1 (5 bases). This CDR3 is built from 16 residues. V lost 5 bases, J lost 3 bases, and 19 bases lay in between. Germline V CDR1 and CDR2: SEHNR, FQNEAQ (reference sequence). This CDR3 reads CASSTLGGNTDTEAFF. CDR3 bases: TGTGCCAGCAGCACGTTGGGGGGGAACACGGACACTGAAGCTTTCTTT.

The rearrangement uses TRBV5-4 and TRBJ2-7; 10 bases agree with TRBD1. Per the germline V gene, CDR1 is SGHNT and CDR2 is YYREEE (reference sequence). CDR3 length: 16 residues. The V gene end was trimmed by 0 bases and the J gene end by 5 bases; junction bases not matched to a gene: 8. The CDR3 DNA reads as TGTGCCAGCAGCTTGGAGAAGGGACAGGGGATCCACGAGCAGTACTTC. Protein: CASSLEKGQGIHEQYF.

This rearrangement joins TRBV4-2 to TRBJ2-1, with D hard to call. The V end was cut by 0 bases, the J end by 4 bases, with 7 bases between. CDR1 LGHNA and CDR2 YNFKEQ come from the germline V gene. The CDR3 has 14 amino acids. The CDR3 nucleotides read TGTGCCAGCAGCCAAGAAGGAGCATACAATGAGCAGTTCTTC. Residues: CASSQEGAYNEQFF.

As for this clone: A much bigger clone sits one base away, suggesting this may be a read error. This rearrangement joins TRBV2 to TRBJ1-1, with 7 bases matching TRBD1. Trimming removed 7 bases from V and 0 bases from J; junction bases left unmatched: 2. Germline CDR1 SNHLY, CDR2 FYNNEI. This CDR3 has 13 residues. CDR3 residues: CASKGQLNTEAFF. The CDR3 DNA follows: TGTGCCAGCAAGGGACAGCTGAACACTGAAGCTTTCTTT. Full variable domain (remainder filled in from reference TRBV2 and TRBJ1-1): EPEVTQTPSHQVTQMGQEVILRCVPISNHLYFYWYRQILGQKVEFLVSFYNNEISEKSEIFDDQFSVERPDGSNFTLKIRSTKLEDSAMYFCASKGQLNTEAFFGQGTRLTVV.

The chain employs TRBV21-1 and TRBJ2-7; TRBD2, the table's D call, was not compared with the DNA. TRBV21-1 is recorded as a pseudogene. There are 13 residues in the CDR3. CDR3 protein: CASRWRGVHEQYF. DNA of the CDR3: TGTGCCAGCAGGTGGCGGGGGGTTCACGAGCAGTACTTC.

The J gene is TRBJ1-2, the V gene TRBV9; D may be TRBD1 (5 bases). The V and J ends lost 0 bases and 2 bases respectively, with 14 bases between them. Germline CDR1 SGDLS, CDR2 YYNGEE. The CDR3 is 16 residues long. CDR3 coding DNA: TGTGCCAGCAGCGTAGGAGTTGCCGGGGGAAACTATGGCTACACCTTC. Protein product: CASSVGVAGGNYGYTF.

This sequence joins TRBV7-3 and TRBJ2-1, with 8 bases aligning to TRBD2. The CDR3 loop spans 14 amino acids. The ends lost 6 bases at V and 9 bases at J; junction bases unmatched: 10. Per germline, CDR1 SGHTA and CDR2 FQGTGA. CDR3 residues: CASRPWRGAPEQFF. CDR3 DNA: TGTGCCAGCAGACCCTGGCGGGGGGCGCCTGAGCAGTTCTTC.

The chain joins TRBV12-5 to TRBJ1-5, with D hard to call. Germline V gene lookup returns CDR1 LGHNT and CDR2 FRNRAP. The CDR3 is 17 residues long. Trimming left V 2 bases short and J 1 base short, with 15 bases between. The CDR3 sequence is CASGLTPDGSSNQPQHF. CDR3 in DNA: TGTGCTAGTGGTTTGACCCCCGACGGGTCGAGCAATCAGCCCCAGCATTTT.

This clone was observed a few times. The chain recombines TRBV5-4 with TRBJ1-2, with D unresolved. V shed 4 bases and J shed 2 bases, with 15 bases lying between them. CDR3 length: 15 amino acids. Germline loops: CDR1 SGHNT, CDR2 YYREEE (reference sequence). CDR3 DNA sequence: TGTGCCAGCAGCCTGACAAGCTCATTAAACTATGGCTACACCTTC. It is translated as CASSLTSSLNYGYTF.

Here the CDR3 DNA reads TGTGCCAGCTCACCCCGGGACAGGGGGCCCTATGGCTACACCTTC. Encoded protein: CASSPRDRGPYGYTF. The chain has TRBV18 and TRBJ1-2; 12 positions agree with TRBD1. V lost 3 bases to trimming and J lost 4 bases; unmatched junction nucleotides: 3. Germline CDR1 and CDR2: KGHSH and LQKENI. This CDR3 is built from 15 residues. Drawing the rest from reference TRBV18 and TRBJ1-2, the complete variable domain is NAGVMQNPRHLVRRRGQEARLRCSPMKGHSHVYWYRQLPEEGLKFMVYLQKENIIDESGMPKERFSAEFPKEGPSILRIQQVVRGDSAAYFCASSPRDRGPYGYTFGSGTRLTVV.

The chain carries TRBV7-9 and TRBJ2-3, with D perhaps matching TRBD1 (5 bases). Trimming took off 5 bases at V and 10 bases at J, with 10 bases between the two ends. Germline loops: CDR1 SEHNR, CDR2 FQNEAQ (reference sequence). CDR3 length: 11 residues. CDR3 sequence: CASSEMGPQYF. CDR3 nucleotide sequence: TGTGCCAGCAGCGAAATGGGGCCGCAGTATTTT.

The rearrangement uses TRBV11-2 and TRBJ2-1, with 9 bases lining up with TRBD2. The germline gives CDR1 SGHAT, CDR2 FQNNGV. Losses at the gene ends were 7 bases for V and 12 bases for J; bases not matched to a gene: 10. CDR3 length: 13 residues. CDR3 sequence: CASTPLEAGGQFF. Written as DNA, the CDR3 is TGTGCCAGCACCCCTCTGGAAGCGGGGGGGCAGTTCTTC. Full variable domain (missing parts from reference TRBV11-2 and TRBJ2-1): EAGVAQSPRYKIIEKRQSVAFWCNPISGHATLYWYQQILGQGPKLLIQFQNNGVVDDSQLPKDRFSAERLKGVDSTLKIQPAKLEDSAVYLCASTPLEAGGQFFGPGTRLTVL.

This chain connects TRBV11-3 to TRBJ2-7; 9 bases fit TRBD1. Germline V gene sequence: CDR1 SGHNT, CDR2 YENEEA. The trim removed 6 bases at V and 3 bases at J, leaving 6 bases unmatched. This CDR3 spans 14 amino acids. Written as DNA, the CDR3 is TGTGCCAGCAGTTCGGGACAGGGCTTCTACGAGCAGTACTTC. This codes for CASSSGQGFYEQYF.

The V call is TRBV7-9, the J call TRBJ2-3; 8 nucleotides align to TRBD1. CDR3 length: 15 amino acids. Germline CDR1 is SEHNR and CDR2 is FQNEAQ (reference sequence). The trim removed 6 bases at V and 3 bases at J, leaving 8 bases unmatched. In DNA form, the CDR3 reads TGTGCCAGCAGGTCCGGACAGGGTACAACAGATACGCAGTATTTT. Its protein product is CASRSGQGTTDTQYF.

The chain combines TRBV7-8 with TRBJ1-1; 7 bases line up with TRBD1. This CDR3 is built from 14 residues. Trimming cost V 5 bases and J 3 bases; bases outside gene matches: 6. Germline V gene data show CDR1 as SGHVS and CDR2 as FQNEAQ. CDR3 protein: CASSLTGFDTEAFF. The CDR3 nucleotides are TGTGCCAGCAGCCTGACAGGGTTTGACACTGAAGCTTTCTTT.